There are many counts of the clone carrying this T cell receptor (beta chain). Its target is unknown. This CDR3 contains 11 residues. Germline V gene sequence: CDR1 SGHTA, CDR2 FQGNSA. V was pared by 5 bases and J by 9 bases, with 11 bases between. This sample was taken from a study of naive and memory T cell subsets. Study-level findings and limits: TCRs were reportedly recovered from both biopsy types, mostly tuberculin test sites.

Ligated cDNA underwent four rounds of PCR with nested alpha and beta constant region primers and SP2. TCRdb reprocessed the UMI-ligation and nested PCR reads with MiXCR, giving one entry per CDR3 protein. The sample has 37,000 or so distinct CDR3 sequences; around 10% are singletons. Regarding treatment: skin biopsy from PPD injection site in Mantoux-positive individual. An oligonucleotide containing a UMI was ligated to the 3' end of TCR cDNA. Unsorted total RNA, about 1 to 1000 ng, was DNase treated before reverse transcription. This sequence was found in an adult in good health. The gene calls are TRBV7-2 and TRBJ2-7; D is possibly TRBD2 (5 bases). Sequences were derived from skin, sampled from a tuberculin skin test site. The CDR3 region is CASSRTAGQYF. The CDR3 nucleotides read TGTGCCAGCAGCCGAACGGCGGGGCAGTACTTC.